The present T cell receptor beta chain was sequenced within a study of CD8 T cells in ankylosing spondylitis. Findings and limits, study-wide: From matched ankylosing spondylitis synovial fluid, disease-linked clones were reportedly recovered at significantly enriched levels.

Comments on this clonotype: Its antigen is unidentified.

TCRdb redid the calling of the 5' RACE reads with MiXCR, one entry per CDR3 protein. The sample contains 150,000 to 200,000 distinct CDR3 sequences, roughly 13% of which appear only once. Unmatched junction bases numbered 10, after V lost 7 bases and J lost 6 bases. This CDR3 region has 15 residues. The source material was blood, either unsorted or a sorted T cell fraction (not recorded which). The TCR sequence derives from a female donor with ankylosing spondylitis or in good health (not recorded which). This chain connects TRBV12-3 or TRBV12-4 to TRBJ1-3, with 9 nucleotides matching TRBD1. CDR3 sequence: CASKYTGGVLNTIYF. The DNA for the CDR3 is TGTGCCAGCAAATATACAGGGGGCGTACTAAACACCATATATTTT.